The rows below give T cell receptor beta chains drawn from one sample of a study of control samples from healthy donors and cancer patients. Generated by immunoSEQ multiplex PCR, the TCRdb table keeps only in-frame clones and is missing some. The repertoire consists of 150,000 to 190,000 clones, with over 90% occurring once and the leading ten covering 2% to 2.5%. Sequenced material: blood. The receptors derive from a man aged 45-65 years in good health. The CDR3 runs from the conserved cysteine through the conserved F or W. A D gene is named only where the DNA matches it firmly. A clone size is listed for some rows: how often the clone was seen (once, few, many), or a class if it is expanded.

v_call,clone_size,d_call,j_call,cdr3_aa,cdr3_nt
TRBV18,.,.,TRBJ1-2,CASSPLREGTYGYTF,TGTGCCAGCTCACCCTTACGCGAGGGTACCTATGGCTACACCTTC
TRBV5-1,once,.,TRBJ2-7,CASSLSLSYEQYF,TGCGCCAGCAGCTTGTCCCTATCTTACGAGCAGTACTTC
TRBV19,.,.,TRBJ2-3,CASRQRLESEHTQYF,TGTGCCAGTCGCCAAAGACTCGAATCTGAACATACGCAGTATTTT
TRBV28,.,.,TRBJ2-3,CASSFPWGAGDGTDTQYF,TGTGCCAGCAGTTTCCCGTGGGGGGCTGGGGACGGCACAGATACGCAGTATTTT
TRBV4-1,.,.,TRBJ1-1,CASSLQPTGNTEAFF,TGCGCCAGCAGCCTCCAACCGACAGGAAACACTGAAGCTTTCTTT
TRBV29-1,.,TRBD2,TRBJ2-3,CSVPPQRPGGSSTQYF,TGCAGCGTTCCCCCACAACGACCGGGAGGCTCTAGTACGCAGTATTTT
TRBV6-6,.,TRBD1,TRBJ2-1,CASSYYRDSSYNEQFF,TGTGCCAGCAGCTACTACCGGGACAGCTCCTACAATGAGCAGTTCTTC
TRBV29-1,.,.,TRBJ1-1,CSVRRQGGTEAFF,TGCAGCGTTAGACGGCAGGGAGGAACTGAAGCTTTCTTT
TRBV5-8,.,.,TRBJ2-3,CASSPRVAGGSRTQYF,TGTGCCAGCAGCCCCAGAGTAGCAGGAGGGTCGCGGACGCAGTATTTT
TRBV6-5,.,.,TRBJ1-2,CASSYSRGSLPGGYTF,TGTGCCAGCAGTTACTCCAGGGGAAGCCTGCCTGGTGGCTACACCTTC
TRBV7-9,once,TRBD1,TRBJ2-7,CASSPGTGIFEQYF,TGTGCCAGCAGCCCCGGGACAGGGATCTTCGAGCAGTACTTC
TRBV5-1,.,TRBD2,TRBJ2-6,CASSLGLAGGGANVLTF,TGCGCCAGCAGCCTGGGACTAGCGGGAGGTGGGGCCAACGTCCTGACTTTC
TRBV3-1/TRBV3-2,.,.,TRBJ2-7,CASSQRRSYEQYF,TGTGCCAGCAGCCAACGGAGGTCCTACGAGCAGTACTTC
TRBV5-1,.,.,TRBJ2-7,CASSLPTGESYEQYF,TGCGCCAGCAGCCTTCCGACAGGCGAAAGCTACGAGCAGTACTTC
TRBV12-5,.,TRBD1,TRBJ2-2,CASGTGGNTGELFF,TGTGCTAGTGGGACAGGGGGGAACACCGGGGAGCTGTTTTTT
TRBV24-1,.,.,TRBJ1-5,CATSDFSSSPQHF,TGTGCCACCAGTGATTTCTCCTCCTCGCCCCAGCATTTT
TRBV29-1,.,.,TRBJ2-2,CSVRRVNTGELFF,TGCAGCGTAAGGCGGGTGAACACCGGGGAGCTGTTTTTT
TRBV5-1,.,TRBD2,TRBJ2-7,CASSPVAGGPYEQYF,TGCGCCAGCAGCCCGGTTGCGGGAGGACCCTACGAGCAGTACTTC
TRBV30,.,.,TRBJ1-5,CAWSGGVNQPQHF,TGTGCCTGGAGTGGTGGCGTAAATCAGCCCCAGCATTTT
TRBV5-4,.,.,TRBJ1-1,CASSPPTYLNMNTEAFF,TGTGCCAGCAGCCCTCCAACTTACCTTAACATGAACACTGAAGCTTTCTTT
TRBV5-1,.,TRBD1,TRBJ1-2,CASSTANQQGSYGYTF,TGCGCCAGCAGCACCGCCAACCAACAGGGGTCCTATGGCTACACCTTC
TRBV28,once,TRBD2,TRBJ2-2,CASSPLLAGGTGELFF,TGTGCCAGCAGCCCCCTGCTAGCGGGGGGCACCGGGGAGCTGTTTTTT
TRBV7-2,.,TRBD2,TRBJ2-1,CASSSKRERINEQFF,TGTGCCAGCAGCTCCAAGCGGGAGAGAATAAATGAGCAGTTCTTC
TRBV2,.,TRBD1,TRBJ1-2,CASSPTGGNYGYTF,TGTGCCAGCAGCCCCACAGGGGGCAACTATGGCTACACCTTC
TRBV7-2,.,TRBD2,TRBJ2-7,CASSPGLAGLEQYF,TGTGCCAGCAGCCCGGGACTAGCGGGACTTGAGCAGTACTTC
TRBV28,.,TRBD1,TRBJ1-6,CASSFGTVDNSPLHF,TGTGCCAGCAGTTTCGGGACAGTAGATAATTCACCCCTCCACTTT
TRBV27,.,.,TRBJ1-4,CASSSVSATNEKLFF,TGTGCCAGCAGCTCGGTTTCGGCAACTAATGAAAAACTGTTTTTT
TRBV6-1,few,.,TRBJ1-2,CASSDRGASGYGYTF,TGTGCCAGCAGTGACAGGGGAGCATCTGGCTATGGCTACACCTTC
TRBV6-4,once,.,TRBJ2-3,CASQGPGGTDTQYF,TGTGCCAGCCAGGGTCCGGGAGGCACAGATACGCAGTATTTT
TRBV24-1,.,TRBD1,TRBJ1-6,CATSATGNSPLHF,TGTGCCACCAGTGCGACAGGGAATTCACCCCTCCACTTT
TRBV10-1,.,TRBD2,TRBJ2-1,CASSEGLAENNEQFF,TGCGCCAGCAGTGAGGGCCTAGCGGAGAACAATGAGCAGTTCTTC
TRBV3-1/TRBV3-2,.,.,TRBJ1-1,CASSLLRGGPAFF,TGTGCCAGCAGCCTCCTACGAGGGGGGCCAGCTTTCTTT
TRBV5-1,.,.,TRBJ2-6,CASSLGPPSGANVLTF,TGCGCCAGCAGCTTGGGACCCCCCTCTGGGGCCAACGTCCTGACTTTC
TRBV3-1/TRBV3-2,.,.,TRBJ2-7,CASSARGYEQYF,TGTGCCAGCAGTGCCAGGGGCTACGAGCAGTACTTC
TRBV2,.,.,TRBJ1-5,CASTQGDSNQPQHF,TGTGCCAGCACCCAAGGAGATAGCAATCAGCCCCAGCATTTT
TRBV28,.,.,TRBJ1-6,CASSRYNSPLHF,TGTGCCAGCAGTCGCTATAATTCACCCCTCCACTTT
TRBV15,.,.,TRBJ1-1,CATSRDVEGAFF,TGTGCCACCAGCAGAGATGTGGAGGGGGCTTTCTTT
TRBV5-4,.,.,TRBJ1-4,CASSLGADLTNEKLFF,TGTGCCAGCAGCTTGGGGGCAGACCTAACTAATGAAAAACTGTTTTTT
TRBV3-1/TRBV3-2,.,TRBD2,TRBJ2-3,CASDSGGISTDTQYF,TGTGCCAGCGACTCGGGAGGGATCAGCACAGATACGCAGTATTTT
TRBV3-1/TRBV3-2,.,.,TRBJ2-1,CASSQDEVDREQFF,TGTGCCAGCAGCCAAGATGAAGTGGATCGTGAGCAGTTCTTC
TRBV25-1,.,.,TRBJ1-5,CASSPGSNQPQHF,TGTGCCAGCAGTCCAGGTAGCAATCAGCCCCAGCATTTT
TRBV5-1,.,.,TRBJ1-4,CASSFNSNEKLFF,TGCGCCAGCAGCTTCAACAGTAATGAAAAACTGTTTTTT
TRBV24-1,.,.,TRBJ1-3,CATSDSGRANTIYF,TGTGCCACCAGTGACTCGGGACGAGCAAACACCATATATTTT
TRBV11-1,once,TRBD2,TRBJ2-1,CASSLASGRAAEQFF,TGTGCCAGCAGCTTAGCGAGCGGGAGGGCCGCTGAGCAGTTCTTC
TRBV3-1/TRBV3-2,.,.,TRBJ1-3,CASSPAYTGNTIYF,TGTGCCAGCAGCCCCGCTTATACTGGAAACACCATATATTTT
TRBV11-2,once,TRBD2,TRBJ2-1,CASSLSGRASEQFF,TGTGCCAGCAGCTTGAGCGGGAGGGCCAGTGAGCAGTTCTTC
TRBV3-1/TRBV3-2,.,.,TRBJ1-6,CASSQGTSASPLHF,TGTGCCAGCAGCCAAGGGACATCCGCATCACCCCTCCACTTT
TRBV5-1,.,.,TRBJ2-1,CASSFLASSYNEQFF,TGCGCCAGCAGCTTCCTAGCGAGCTCCTACAATGAGCAGTTCTTC
TRBV28,.,TRBD2,TRBJ2-2,CASSPGTSTGELFF,TGTGCCAGCAGTCCCGGGACTAGCACCGGGGAGCTGTTTTTT
TRBV7-2,.,.,TRBJ2-7,CASSLLGTGTYEQYF,TGTGCCAGCAGCTTGCTCGGGACGGGGACCTACGAGCAGTACTTC
TRBV19,.,TRBD1,TRBJ1-6,CASSNRGSSYNSPLHF,TGTGCCAGTAGCAACAGGGGAAGCTCCTATAATTCACCCCTCCACTTT
TRBV5-1,.,.,TRBJ2-5,CASSLARGGGSDEETQYF,TGCGCCAGCAGCTTGGCTCGGGGCGGGGGCTCGGATGAAGAGACCCAGTACTTC
TRBV11-1,.,TRBD2,TRBJ2-5,CASRGNRLAGEETQYF,TGTGCCAGCAGGGGGAACAGACTAGCGGGAGAGGAGACCCAGTACTTC
TRBV28,.,TRBD2,TRBJ2-1,CASRKAGTSDRNEQFF,TGTGCCAGCAGAAAGGCCGGGACTAGCGATCGAAATGAGCAGTTCTTC